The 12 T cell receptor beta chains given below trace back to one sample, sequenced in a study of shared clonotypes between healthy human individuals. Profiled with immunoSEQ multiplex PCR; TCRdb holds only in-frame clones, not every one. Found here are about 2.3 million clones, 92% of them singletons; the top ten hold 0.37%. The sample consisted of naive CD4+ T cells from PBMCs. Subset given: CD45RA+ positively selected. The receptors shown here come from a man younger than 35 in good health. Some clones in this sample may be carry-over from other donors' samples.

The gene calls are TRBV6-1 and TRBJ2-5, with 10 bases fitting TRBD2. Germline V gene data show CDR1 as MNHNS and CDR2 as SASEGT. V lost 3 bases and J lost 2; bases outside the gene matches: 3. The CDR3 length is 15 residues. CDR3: CASSDVAGGQETQYF. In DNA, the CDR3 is TGTGCCAGCAGTGACGTAGCGGGAGGTCAAGAGACCCAGTACTTC.

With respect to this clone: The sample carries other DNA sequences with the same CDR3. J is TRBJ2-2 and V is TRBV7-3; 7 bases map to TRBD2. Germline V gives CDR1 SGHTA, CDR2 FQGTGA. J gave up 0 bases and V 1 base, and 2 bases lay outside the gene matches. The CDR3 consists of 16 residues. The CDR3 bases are TGTGCCAGCAGCTTAAACAGCGGGGCGAACACCGGGGAGCTGTTTTTT. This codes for CASSLNSGANTGELFF.

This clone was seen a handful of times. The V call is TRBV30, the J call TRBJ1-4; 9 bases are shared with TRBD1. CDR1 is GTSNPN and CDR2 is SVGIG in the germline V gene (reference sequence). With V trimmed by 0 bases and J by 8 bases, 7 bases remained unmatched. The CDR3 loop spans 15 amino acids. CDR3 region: CAWSVMGQGNEKLFF. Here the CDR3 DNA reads TGTGCCTGGAGTGTAATGGGACAGGGAAACGAAAAACTGTTTTTT.

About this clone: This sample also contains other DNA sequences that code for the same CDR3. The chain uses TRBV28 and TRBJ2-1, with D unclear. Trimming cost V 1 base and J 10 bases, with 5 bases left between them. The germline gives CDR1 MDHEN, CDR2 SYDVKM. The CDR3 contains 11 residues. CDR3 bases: TGTGCCAGCAGTTTATTACGCGAGCAGTTCTTC. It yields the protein CASSLLREQFF.

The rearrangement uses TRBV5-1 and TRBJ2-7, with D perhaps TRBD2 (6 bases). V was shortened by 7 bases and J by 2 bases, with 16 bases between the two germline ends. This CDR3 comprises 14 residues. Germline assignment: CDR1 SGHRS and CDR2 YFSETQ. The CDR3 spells CASGSGEGTYEQYF. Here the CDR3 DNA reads TGCGCCAGCGGTTCGGGGGAAGGAACCTACGAGCAGTACTTC.

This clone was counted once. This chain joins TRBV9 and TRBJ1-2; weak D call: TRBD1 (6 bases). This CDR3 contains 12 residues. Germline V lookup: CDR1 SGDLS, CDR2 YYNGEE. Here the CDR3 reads CASRGLNYGYTF. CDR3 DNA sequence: TGTGCGTCCAGGGGCCTTAACTATGGCTACACCTTC.

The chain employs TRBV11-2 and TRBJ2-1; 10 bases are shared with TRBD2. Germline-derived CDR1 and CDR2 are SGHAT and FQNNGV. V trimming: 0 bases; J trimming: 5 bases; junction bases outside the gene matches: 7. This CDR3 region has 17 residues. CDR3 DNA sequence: TGTGCCAGCAGCTTAGATGTGAGACTAGCGGGCAACAATGAGCAGTTCTTC. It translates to CASSLDVRLAGNNEQFF.

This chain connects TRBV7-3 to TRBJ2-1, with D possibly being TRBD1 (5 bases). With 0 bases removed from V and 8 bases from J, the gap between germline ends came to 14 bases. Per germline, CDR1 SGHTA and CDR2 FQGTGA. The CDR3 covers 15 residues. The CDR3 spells CASSLTAQGVHEQFF. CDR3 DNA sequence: TGTGCCAGCAGCTTAACCGCACAAGGGGTCCATGAGCAGTTCTTC. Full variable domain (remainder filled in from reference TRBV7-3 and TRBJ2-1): GAGVSQTPSNKVTEKGKYVELRCDPISGHTALYWYRQSLGQGPEFLIYFQGTGAADDSGLPNDRFFAVRPEGSVSTLKIQRTERGDSAVYLCASSLTAQGVHEQFFGPGTRLTVL.

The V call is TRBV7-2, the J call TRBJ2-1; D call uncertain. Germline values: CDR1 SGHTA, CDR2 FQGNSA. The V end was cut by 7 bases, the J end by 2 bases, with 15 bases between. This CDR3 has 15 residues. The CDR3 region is CASTPAHSPYNEQFF. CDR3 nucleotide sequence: TGTGCCAGCACCCCCGCCCACAGCCCCTACAATGAGCAGTTCTTC.

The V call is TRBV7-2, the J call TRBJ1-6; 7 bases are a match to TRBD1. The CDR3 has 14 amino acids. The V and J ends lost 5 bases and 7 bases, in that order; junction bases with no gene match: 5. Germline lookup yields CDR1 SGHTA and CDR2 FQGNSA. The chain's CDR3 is CASSPRQGNSPLHF. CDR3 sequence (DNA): TGTGCCAGCAGCCCGAGACAGGGAAATTCACCCCTCCACTTT.

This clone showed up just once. The chain's CDR3 is CASSLGSGAGRYEQYF. The CDR3 bases are TGTGCCAGCAGCTTGGGTAGCGGAGCAGGGAGATACGAGCAGTACTTC. The rearrangement uses TRBV5-4 and TRBJ2-7; possible D gene TRBD2, 6 bases. This CDR3 is 16 amino acids long. Germline V gene sequence: CDR1 SGHNT, CDR2 YYREEE (reference sequence). V was trimmed by 0 bases and J by 4 bases, leaving 17 bases between them.

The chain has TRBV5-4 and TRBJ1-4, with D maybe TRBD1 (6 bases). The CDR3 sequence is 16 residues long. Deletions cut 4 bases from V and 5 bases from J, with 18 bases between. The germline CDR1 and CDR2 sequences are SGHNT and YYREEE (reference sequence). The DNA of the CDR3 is TGTGCCAGCAGCCTGGGGGGAGGACAGAAGAATGAAAAACTGTTTTTT. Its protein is CASSLGGGQKNEKLFF.